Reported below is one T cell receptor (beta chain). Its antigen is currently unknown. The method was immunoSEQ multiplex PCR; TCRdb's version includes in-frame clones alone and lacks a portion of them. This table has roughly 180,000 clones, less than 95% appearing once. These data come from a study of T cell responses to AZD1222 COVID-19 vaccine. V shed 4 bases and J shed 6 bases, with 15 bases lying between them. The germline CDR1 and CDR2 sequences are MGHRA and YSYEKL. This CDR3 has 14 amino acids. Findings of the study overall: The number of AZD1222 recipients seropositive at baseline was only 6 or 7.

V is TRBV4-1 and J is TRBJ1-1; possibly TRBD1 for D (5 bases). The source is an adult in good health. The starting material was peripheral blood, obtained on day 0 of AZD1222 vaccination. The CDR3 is CASSPGPTGAEAFF. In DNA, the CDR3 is TGCGCCAGCAGCCCGGGACCAACGGGGGCTGAAGCTTTCTTT.